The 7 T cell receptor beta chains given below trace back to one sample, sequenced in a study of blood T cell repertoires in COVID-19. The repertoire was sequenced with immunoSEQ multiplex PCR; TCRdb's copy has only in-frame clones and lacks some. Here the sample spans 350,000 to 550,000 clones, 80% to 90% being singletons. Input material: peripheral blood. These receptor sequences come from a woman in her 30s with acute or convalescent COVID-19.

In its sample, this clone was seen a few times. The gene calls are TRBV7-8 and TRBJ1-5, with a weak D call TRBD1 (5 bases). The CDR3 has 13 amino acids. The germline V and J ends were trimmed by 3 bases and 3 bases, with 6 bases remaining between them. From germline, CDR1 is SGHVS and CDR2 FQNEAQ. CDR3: CASSLTDNQPQHF. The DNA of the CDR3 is TGTGCCAGCAGCTTGACAGACAATCAGCCCCAGCATTTT. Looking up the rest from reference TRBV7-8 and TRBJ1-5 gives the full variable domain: GAGVSQSPRYKVAKRGQDVALRCDPISGHVSLFWYQQALGQGPEFLTYFQNEAQLDKSGLPSDRFFAERPEGSVSTLKIQRTQQEDSAVYLCASSLTDNQPQHFGDGTRLSIL.

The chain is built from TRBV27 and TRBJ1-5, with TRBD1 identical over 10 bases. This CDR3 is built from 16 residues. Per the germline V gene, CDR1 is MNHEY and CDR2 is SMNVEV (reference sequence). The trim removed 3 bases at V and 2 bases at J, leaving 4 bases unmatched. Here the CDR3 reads CASSLLGTGGNQPQHF. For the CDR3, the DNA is TGTGCCAGCAGTTTGTTAGGGACAGGGGGCAATCAGCCCCAGCATTTT.

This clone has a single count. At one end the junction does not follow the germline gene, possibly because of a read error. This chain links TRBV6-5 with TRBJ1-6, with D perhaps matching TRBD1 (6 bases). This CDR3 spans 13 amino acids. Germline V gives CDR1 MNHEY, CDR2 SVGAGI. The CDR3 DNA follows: TGTGCCAGCAGTCTTCAGGGGATTTCAACCCTCCACTTT. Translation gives CASSLQGISTLHF.

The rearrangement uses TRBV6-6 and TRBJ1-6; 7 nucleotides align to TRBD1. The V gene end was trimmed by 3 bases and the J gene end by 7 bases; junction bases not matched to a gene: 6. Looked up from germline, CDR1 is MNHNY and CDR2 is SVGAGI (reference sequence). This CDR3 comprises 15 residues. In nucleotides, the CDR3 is TGTGCCAGCAGTTATCGACAGGGAGACAATTCACCCCTCCACTTT. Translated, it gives CASSYRQGDNSPLHF.

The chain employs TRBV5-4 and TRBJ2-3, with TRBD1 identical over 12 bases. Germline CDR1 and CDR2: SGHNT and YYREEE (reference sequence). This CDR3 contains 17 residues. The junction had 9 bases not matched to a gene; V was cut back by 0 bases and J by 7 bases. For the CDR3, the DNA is TGTGCCAGCAGCTTGGGTATCGGGACAGGGGGCTTGAATACGCAGTATTTT. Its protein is CASSLGIGTGGLNTQYF.

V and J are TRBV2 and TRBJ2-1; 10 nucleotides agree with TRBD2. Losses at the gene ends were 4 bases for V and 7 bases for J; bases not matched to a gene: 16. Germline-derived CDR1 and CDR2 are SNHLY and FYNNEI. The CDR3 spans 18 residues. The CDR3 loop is CASSGPLAGDLEGNEQFF. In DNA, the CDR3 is TGTGCCAGCAGTGGCCCGCTAGCGGGGGACCTCGAGGGAAATGAGCAGTTCTTC.

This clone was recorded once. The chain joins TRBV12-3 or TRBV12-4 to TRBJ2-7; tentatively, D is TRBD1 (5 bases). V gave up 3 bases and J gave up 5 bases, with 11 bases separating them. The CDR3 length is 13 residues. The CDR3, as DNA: TGTGCCAGCAGTTTGGCGCAGGGCAACGAGCAGTACTTC. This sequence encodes CASSLAQGNEQYF.